The text below deals with one T cell receptor beta chain. A second roughly 7 to 12 cycle PCR used barcoded and J-beta primers. TCRdb processed the 5' RACE reads anew with MiXCR; each CDR3 protein has one entry. Of 700,000 to 850,000 distinct CDR3 sequences in the sample, roughly 53% are singletons; the top ten hold about two fifths. This sample is drawn from a study of blood T cells in healthy people across ages. The CDR3 spans 13 residues. Germline assignment: CDR1 MNHEY and CDR2 SVGEGT. Trimming left V 5 bases short and J 0 bases short, with 8 bases between. The sequence derives from a man older than 75 in good health. This chain joins TRBV6-2 or TRBV6-3 and TRBJ2-7; D perhaps matches TRBD2 (5 bases). The sequencing sample was made of blood. CDR3 residues: CASSDTSSYEQYF. Here the CDR3 DNA reads TGTGCCAGCAGTGACACTAGCTCCTACGAGCAGTACTTC.